The present entry profiles one T cell receptor (beta chain) with its context. Original analysis: Cell counts per sample came from amplifying reference gene primers. Sequencing used immunoSEQ multiplex PCR; TCRdb keeps in-frame clones, though not all of them. V and J calls and clone size are those listed in that table; D and trimming were worked out from the DNA. The sample yields about 140,000 clones, 60% to 80% seen once. The entry originates in a study of blood T cell repertoires in COVID-19. The V and J ends lost 4 bases and 4 bases, in that order; junction bases with no gene match: 4. The CDR3 extends over 14 amino acids. CDR1 and CDR2 from the germline V gene are SGHNT and YYREEE (reference sequence). The cohort comprised adults aged about 18 to 100 years residing in 24 US areas.

The sample was PBMCs or T cells enriched from blood (not recorded which). The clonotype comes from a woman in her 50s who had recovered from COVID-19. The chain links TRBV5-4 to TRBJ2-3, with 9 bases identical to TRBD1. For the CDR3, the DNA is TGTGCCAGCAGCCCGAGACAGGGGGCAGATACGCAGTATTTT. It encodes CASSPRQGADTQYF.